This TCR beta chain was retrieved from a study of CD4+ T cells in melanoma. Study-wide points: In melanoma, neoantigen-specific CD4+ T cells reportedly differed in differentiation state. A reported correlation linked neoantigen-specific CD4+ T cells to CD8+, macrophage and B cell function.

Assay used: immunoSEQ multiplex PCR; TCRdb lists only in-frame clones, some missing. Among about 20,000 clones listed, around 80% were seen once. A note on this clone: What it recognizes is unknown.

Trimming pared 6 bases from V and 7 bases from J, leaving 12 bases between. This CDR3 is 13 amino acids long. The germline CDR1 and CDR2 sequences are MNHEY and SVGAGI. The chain uses TRBV6-5 and TRBJ1-4; possible D gene TRBD1, 6 bases. The source is a human donor with melanoma. The CDR3 reads CASRREGGEKLFF. CDR3 nucleotide sequence: TGTGCCAGCAGGCGGGAGGGGGGTGAAAAACTGTTTTTT.